Shown below are 26 T cell receptor beta chains from a single sample sequenced in a study of blood T cell repertoires in COVID-19. Profiling relied on immunoSEQ multiplex PCR, and the TCRdb table lists in-frame clones only, not all of them. Of over 400,000 clones listed, roughly 90% are singletons. The sample comprised peripheral blood. Receptor source: a woman between 25 and 40 years old with active or convalescent COVID-19.

This clone came up once. The chain carries TRBV3-1 (or the pseudogene TRBV3-2) and TRBJ2-7; TRBD2 aligns across 14 bases. The CDR3 runs 17 residues. Trimming removed 0 bases from V and 3 bases from J; junction bases left unmatched: 4. In germline, CDR1 is LGHDT, CDR2 YNNKEL (reference sequence). The CDR3 loop is CASSQEGLAGEGYEQYF. DNA for the CDR3: TGTGCCAGCAGCCAAGAGGGACTAGCGGGAGAAGGCTACGAGCAGTACTTC.

To note about this clone: Its ends do not fully match the called genes, so a read error is possible. The rearrangement uses TRBV5-4 and TRBJ1-6, with D unresolved. CDR1 is SGHNT and CDR2 is YYREEE in the germline V gene (reference sequence). This CDR3 has 12 residues. CDR3 DNA: TGTGCCAGCAGCTCCAATAATTCACCCCTCCACTTT. Protein product: CASSSNNSPLHF.

The count of this clone is one. The rearrangement joins TRBV3-1 (or the pseudogene TRBV3-2) to TRBJ2-7; TRBD1 aligns across 7 bases. This CDR3 has 12 amino acids. J gave up 6 bases and V 2 bases, and 1 base lay outside the gene matches. CDR1 and CDR2 (germline): LGHDT, YNNKEL (reference sequence). CDR3 sequence (DNA): TGTGCCAGCAGCCAATCAGGGGGCGAGCAGTACTTC. It translates to CASSQSGGEQYF.

In its sample, this clone was seen once. This sequence joins TRBV5-1 and TRBJ2-3, with 11 bases that match TRBD2. The CDR3 length is 16 residues. V gave up 1 base and J gave up 3 bases; unmatched junction bases: 4. Germline V gene lookup returns CDR1 SGHRS and CDR2 YFSETQ. The DNA for the CDR3 is TGCGCCAGCAGCTTGAGTCCTAGCGGGGGGACAGATACGCAGTATTTT. This gives the protein CASSLSPSGGTDTQYF.

The gene calls are TRBV3-1 (or the pseudogene TRBV3-2) and TRBJ1-1, with D possibly being TRBD1 (5 bases). Germline V gives CDR1 LGHDT, CDR2 YNNKEL (reference sequence). This CDR3 is 13 amino acids long. The V end lost 2 bases, the J end lost 6 bases, and 10 bases lay between the germline ends. The CDR3 DNA reads as TGTGCCAGCAGCCAACGAGGAGGGGCTGAAGCTTTCTTT. Protein: CASSQRGGAEAFF.

About this clone itself: Different DNA sequences within this sample yield the same CDR3. V is TRBV6-5 and J is TRBJ1-5; 10 bases are shared with TRBD1. The V gene's germline CDR1 is MNHEY and CDR2 SVGAGI. V shed 0 bases, J shed 7 bases, and the junction held 3 bases outside the gene matches. There are 15 residues in the CDR3. The CDR3 DNA follows: TGTGCCAGCAGTTACTCCGGACAGGGGGGGCAGCCCCAGCATTTT. Its protein is CASSYSGQGGQPQHF.

The chain combines TRBV19 with TRBJ1-5; no reliable D call. V lost 4 bases to trimming and J lost 9 bases, with 16 bases between them. CDR1 and CDR2 (germline): LNHDA, SQIVND (reference sequence). This CDR3 is 14 amino acids long. This CDR3 reads CASSTLTGAWPQHF. The DNA for the CDR3 is TGTGCCAGTAGTACTTTGACGGGTGCTTGGCCCCAGCATTTT.

V and J are TRBV10-3 and TRBJ2-3; no definite D call. The CDR3 is 12 amino acids. The V gene's germline CDR1 is ENHRY and CDR2 SYGVKD. The V end lost 10 bases, the J end lost 6 bases, and 14 bases lay between the germline ends. CDR3 sequence: CATNQDLDTQYF. The CDR3 DNA is TGTGCCACCAATCAGGATCTGGATACGCAGTATTTT.

This rearrangement joins TRBV11-2 to TRBJ1-2; 8 positions agree with TRBD1. Losses at the gene ends were 4 bases for V and 0 bases for J; bases not matched to a gene: 1. Germline CDR1 is SGHAT and CDR2 is FQNNGV. The CDR3 extends over 14 amino acids. As DNA, the CDR3 is TGTGCCAGCAGCTCGGGACAGGCTAACTATGGCTACACCTTC. This sequence encodes CASSSGQANYGYTF.

The chain uses TRBV18 and TRBJ2-1, with D possibly matching TRBD2 (6 bases). Trimming removed 4 bases from V and 10 bases from J, with 29 bases in between. CDR3 length equals 18 residues. CDR1 is KGHSH, CDR2 LQKENI, per germline. The CDR3 is CASSLVSDPPTSAGEQFF. The CDR3 DNA sequence: TGTGCCAGCTCACTGGTTTCTGATCCCCCCACTTCTGCGGGGGAGCAGTTCTTC. Looking up the rest from reference TRBV18 and TRBJ2-1 gives the full variable domain: NAGVMQNPRHLVRRRGQEARLRCSPMKGHSHVYWYRQLPEEGLKFMVYLQKENIIDESGMPKERFSAEFPKEGPSILRIQQVVRGDSAAYFCASSLVSDPPTSAGEQFFGPGTRLTVL.

The chain uses TRBV11-2 and TRBJ2-7; 9 bases map to TRBD2. CDR3 length equals 15 residues. Germline V gives CDR1 SGHAT, CDR2 FQNNGV. The V segment lost 2 bases and the J segment 4 bases; nucleotides outside the gene matches: 6. The CDR3 DNA reads as TGTGCCAGCAGCTTAACCACTAGCGGGTTTTACGAGCAGTACTTC. This sequence encodes CASSLTTSGFYEQYF.

The gene calls are TRBV7-8 and TRBJ1-1; 9 positions agree with TRBD1. This CDR3 contains 13 residues. The trim removed 6 bases at V and 4 bases at J, leaving 3 bases unmatched. Germline V gene data show CDR1 as SGHVS and CDR2 as FQNEAQ. The CDR3 protein is CASRQQGATEAFF. The CDR3 DNA follows: TGTGCCAGCAGGCAACAGGGGGCCACTGAAGCTTTCTTT.

The chain joins TRBV11-2 to TRBJ1-2; 9 bases map to TRBD1. CDR1 is SGHAT and CDR2 is FQNNGV in the germline V gene. CDR3 length equals 15 residues. V shed 0 bases, J shed 4 bases, and the junction held 3 bases outside the gene matches. CDR3 sequence (DNA): TGTGCCAGCAGCTTAGAACCGGGACAGGGCTATGGCTACACCTTC. It encodes CASSLEPGQGYGYTF.

The chain links TRBV19 to TRBJ2-5; D ambiguous. The V end was cut by 3 bases, the J end by 7 bases, with 18 bases between. CDR3 length: 15 amino acids. Germline V lookup: CDR1 LNHDA, CDR2 SQIVND (reference sequence). As DNA, the CDR3 is TGTGCCAGTAGTATTCTGCCCCCAGGTTCATCGACCCAGTACTTC. Translating it yields CASSILPPGSSTQYF.

The chain combines TRBV7-2 with TRBJ2-3, with 14 nucleotides matching TRBD2. Germline V gene lookup returns CDR1 SGHTA and CDR2 FQGNSA. This CDR3 contains 16 residues. V lost 5 bases and J lost 7; bases outside the gene matches: 8. CDR3 in amino acids: CASSGPGLAGANTQYF. The CDR3 region has the DNA TGTGCCAGCAGCGGGCCGGGACTAGCGGGAGCAAATACGCAGTATTTT. Using reference TRBV7-2 and TRBJ2-3 for the parts outside the CDR3, the full variable domain is GAGVSQSPSNKVTEKGKDVELRCDPISGHTALYWYRQSLGQGLEFLIYFQGNSAPDKSGLPSDRFSAERTGGSVSTLTIQRTQQEDSAVYLCASSGPGLAGANTQYFGPGTRLTVL.

The chain has TRBV5-1 and TRBJ1-1; D is undetermined. CDR1 is SGHRS and CDR2 is YFSETQ in the germline V gene. CDR3 length: 14 residues. V lost 4 bases, J lost 7 bases, and 17 bases lay in between. DNA of the CDR3: TGCGCCAGCAGCCCACGGAGGGCACTTGATGAAGCTTTCTTT. Protein sequence: CASSPRRALDEAFF.

This rearrangement joins TRBV4-2 to TRBJ2-7, with 11 bases that match TRBD1. The CDR3 runs 16 residues. In germline, CDR1 is LGHNA, CDR2 YNFKEQ. With 2 bases clipped from V and 6 bases from J, the junction kept 9 bases outside the gene matches. CDR3 bases: TGTGCCAGCAGCCAAACCGGGTATGGACAGGGGGCCGAGCAGTACTTC. Its protein is CASSQTGYGQGAEQYF.

The V call is TRBV3-1 (or the pseudogene TRBV3-2), the J call TRBJ2-7; 8 bases are shared with TRBD2. Germline trimming cut 4 bases from V and 7 bases from J; bases unmatched to any gene: 12. The CDR3 is 15 residues long. Germline values: CDR1 LGHDT, CDR2 YNNKEL (reference sequence). CDR3 sequence reads: CASSPGGGRMGEQYF. The DNA for the CDR3 is TGTGCCAGCAGCCCGGGGGGCGGGAGGATGGGGGAGCAGTACTTC.

This clone occurred a few times. The chain couples TRBV7-2 to TRBJ1-1, with a possible D match to TRBD1 (6 bases). The CDR3 length is 16 residues. Germline lookup yields CDR1 SGHTA and CDR2 FQGNSA. V lost 5 bases and J 4 bases, leaving 20 bases between the germline ends. The CDR3 nucleotides read TGTGCCAGCAGCCGGGGGGGCCTCGTGAGGGCCACTGAAGCTTTCTTT. It is translated as CASSRGGLVRATEAFF.

This chain joins TRBV7-8 and TRBJ2-2, with D perhaps TRBD1 (6 bases). The germline V gene encodes CDR1 SGHVS and CDR2 FQNEAQ. There are 15 residues in the CDR3. Deletions cut 4 bases from V and 0 bases from J, with 9 bases between. CDR3 protein: CASSSGHTNTGELFF. The CDR3 DNA is TGTGCCAGCAGCTCGGGACACACGAACACCGGGGAGCTGTTTTTT.

V is TRBV6-5 and J is TRBJ1-1; D remains unclear. V lost 4 bases and J 6 bases, leaving 9 bases between the germline ends. Germline CDR1 is MNHEY and CDR2 is SVGAGI. CDR3 length: 12 amino acids. CDR3 sequence (DNA): TGTGCCAGCAGTTTGGGCGGGGCTGAAGCTTTCTTT. Its protein is CASSLGGAEAFF.

This clone was seen a few times. The chain recombines TRBV27 with TRBJ1-2, with unresolved D. V shed 2 bases and J shed 5 bases, with 12 bases lying between them. There are 14 residues in the CDR3. Germline V gene lookup returns CDR1 MNHEY and CDR2 SMNVEV (reference sequence). The CDR3 sequence: CASSLGGGEYGYTF. CDR3 nucleotides: TGTGCCAGCAGTTTAGGTGGCGGAGAGTATGGCTACACCTTC.

This chain uses TRBV5-1 with TRBJ1-5; D may be TRBD1 (6 bases). This CDR3 is built from 16 residues. Germline values: CDR1 SGHRS, CDR2 YFSETQ. V was trimmed by 6 bases and J by 3 bases, leaving 19 bases between them. The CDR3 protein is CASTDRKPRDNQPQHF. The CDR3, as DNA: TGCGCCAGCACCGACAGGAAACCTCGTGACAATCAGCCCCAGCATTTT.

V gene TRBV5-1 combines with J gene TRBJ2-1, with 7 bases lining up with TRBD1. The germline V gene encodes CDR1 SGHRS and CDR2 YFSETQ. The CDR3 has 15 residues. V lost 0 bases, J lost 2 bases, and 2 bases stayed unmatched. DNA of the CDR3: TGCGCCAGCAGCTTGGTTGACAGGGCCTACAATGAGCAGTTCTTC. It translates to CASSLVDRAYNEQFF.

This chain links TRBV30 with TRBJ2-3; D gene uncertain. CDR3 length equals 13 residues. V was pared by 2 bases and J by 1 base, with 7 bases between. Germline V CDR1 and CDR2: GTSNPN, SVGIG (reference sequence). The chain's CDR3 is CAWSRGCTDTQYF. In DNA, the CDR3 is TGTGCCTGGAGTCGAGGCTGCACAGATACGCAGTATTTT.

This clone was seen just once. The CDR3 DNA follows: TGTGCCAGCAGCAAGGCCGGGACAGGGGGCACTGAAGCTTTCTTT. Translating it yields CASSKAGTGGTEAFF. This chain connects TRBV9 to TRBJ1-1; 11 nucleotides align to TRBD1. The J segment lost 4 bases and the V segment lost 4 bases, leaving 6 bases of the junction unmatched. The CDR3 length is 15 residues. In germline, CDR1 is SGDLS, CDR2 YYNGEE.